This note documents a single T cell receptor (beta chain) sequence. The sample originates from a study of blood T cell repertoires in COVID-19. Overall study: T cells, B-cell-depleted T cells, or PBMCs supplied cDNA or gDNA.

The CDR3 contains 20 residues. Germline V lookup: CDR1 KGHDR, CDR2 SFDVKD. V shed 1 base, J shed 4 bases, and the junction held 21 bases outside the gene matches. Enrollment of patients from Seattle took place during active infection, with longitudinal follow-up. In the original workflow: Reference gene primers were amplified, and this amplification served to estimate nucleated cell counts. The assay was immunoSEQ multiplex PCR, and TCRdb's table has in-frame clones only and misses some. That table supplies the V and J calls and clone size; D and trimming were determined from the DNA. Of some 220,000 clones in the sample, approximately 85% were seen once.

The receptor comes from a woman between 65 and 79 years old with COVID-19, enrolled during active disease. The chain is built from TRBV24-1 and TRBJ2-7, with TRBD1 matching over 7 bases. Material: peripheral blood. The CDR3 DNA sequence: TGTGCCACCAGTGATTTCCCCAAGACAGGGAAAGTAGGAAGTGATTACGAGCAGTACTTC. Translated, it gives CATSDFPKTGKVGSDYEQYF.